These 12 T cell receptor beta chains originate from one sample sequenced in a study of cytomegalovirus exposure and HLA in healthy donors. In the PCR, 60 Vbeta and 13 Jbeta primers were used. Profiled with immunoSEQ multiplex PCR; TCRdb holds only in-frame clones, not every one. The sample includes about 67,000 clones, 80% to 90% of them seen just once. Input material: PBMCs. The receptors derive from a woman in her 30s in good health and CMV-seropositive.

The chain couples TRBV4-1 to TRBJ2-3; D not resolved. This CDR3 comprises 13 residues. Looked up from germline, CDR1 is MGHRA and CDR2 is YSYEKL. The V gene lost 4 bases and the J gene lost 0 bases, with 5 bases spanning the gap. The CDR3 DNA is TGCGCCAGCAGCCCCCTCAGCACAGATACGCAGTATTTT. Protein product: CASSPLSTDTQYF.

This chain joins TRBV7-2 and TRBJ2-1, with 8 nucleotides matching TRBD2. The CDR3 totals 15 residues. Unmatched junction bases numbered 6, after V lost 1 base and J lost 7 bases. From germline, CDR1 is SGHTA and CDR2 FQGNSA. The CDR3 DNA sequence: TGTGCCAGCAGCTTAGGTGCGGGAGGTCGAAATGAGCAGTTCTTC. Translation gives CASSLGAGGRNEQFF.

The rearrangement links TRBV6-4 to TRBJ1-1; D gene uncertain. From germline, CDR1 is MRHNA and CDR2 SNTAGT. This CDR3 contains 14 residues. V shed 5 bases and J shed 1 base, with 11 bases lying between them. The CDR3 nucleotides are TGTGCCAGCAGTCCTTCTCCAGGGAACACTGAAGCTTTCTTT. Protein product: CASSPSPGNTEAFF.

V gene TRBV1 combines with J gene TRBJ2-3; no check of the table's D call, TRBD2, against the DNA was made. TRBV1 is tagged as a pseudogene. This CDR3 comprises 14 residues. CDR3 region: CTSSRREDTDTQYF. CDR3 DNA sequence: TGCACCAGCAGCCGGCGGGAGGACACAGATACGCAGTATTTT.

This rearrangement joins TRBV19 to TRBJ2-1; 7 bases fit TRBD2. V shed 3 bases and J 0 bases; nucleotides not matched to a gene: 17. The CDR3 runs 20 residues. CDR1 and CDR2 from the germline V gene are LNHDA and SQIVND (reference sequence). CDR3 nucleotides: TGTGCCAGTAGTATCTCTGAGCGGGGTTCCGTCCCGTTCTCCTACAATGAGCAGTTCTTC. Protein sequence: CASSISERGSVPFSYNEQFF.

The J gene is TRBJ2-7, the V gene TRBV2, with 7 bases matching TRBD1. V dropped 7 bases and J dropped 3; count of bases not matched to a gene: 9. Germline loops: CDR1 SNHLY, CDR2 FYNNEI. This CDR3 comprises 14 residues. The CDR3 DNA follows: TGTGCCAGCAAACCTTTGACAGGGTTCTACGAGCAGTACTTC. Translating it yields CASKPLTGFYEQYF.

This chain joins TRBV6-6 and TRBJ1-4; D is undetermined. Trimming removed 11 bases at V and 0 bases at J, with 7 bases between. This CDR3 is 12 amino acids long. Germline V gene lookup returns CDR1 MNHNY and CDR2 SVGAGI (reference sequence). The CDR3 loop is CASGATNEKLFF. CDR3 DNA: TGTGCCTCCGGAGCAACTAATGAAAAACTGTTTTTT.

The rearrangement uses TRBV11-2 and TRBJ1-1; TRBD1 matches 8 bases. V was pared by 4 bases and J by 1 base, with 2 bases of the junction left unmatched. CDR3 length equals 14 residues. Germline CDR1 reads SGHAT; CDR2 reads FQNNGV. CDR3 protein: CASSSDRGNTEAFF. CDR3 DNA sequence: TGTGCCAGCAGCTCAGACAGGGGGAACACTGAAGCTTTCTTT.

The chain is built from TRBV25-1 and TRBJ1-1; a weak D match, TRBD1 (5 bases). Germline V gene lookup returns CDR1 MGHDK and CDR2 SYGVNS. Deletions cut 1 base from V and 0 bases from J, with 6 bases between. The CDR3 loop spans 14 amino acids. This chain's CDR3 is CASSELDMNTEAFF. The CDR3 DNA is TGTGCCAGCAGTGAATTGGACATGAACACTGAAGCTTTCTTT.

The CDR3 DNA reads as TGTGCCAGCAGTTTACATAGGAGGACCCCCCCCTACAATGAGCAGTTCTTC. Its protein is CASSLHRRTPPYNEQFF. V is TRBV28 and J is TRBJ2-1; D is perhaps TRBD2 (5 bases). Between the trimmed V and J ends, which lost 2 bases and 2 bases, there was a span of 16 bases. CDR3 size: 17 residues. Germline CDR1 and CDR2: MDHEN and SYDVKM. The whole variable domain, filled in from reference TRBV28 and TRBJ2-1, reads DVKVTQSSRYLVKRTGEKVFLECVQDMDHENMFWYRQDPGLGLRLIYFSYDVKMKEKGDIPEGYSVSREKKERFSLILESASTNQTSMYLCASSLHRRTPPYNEQFFGPGTRLTVL.

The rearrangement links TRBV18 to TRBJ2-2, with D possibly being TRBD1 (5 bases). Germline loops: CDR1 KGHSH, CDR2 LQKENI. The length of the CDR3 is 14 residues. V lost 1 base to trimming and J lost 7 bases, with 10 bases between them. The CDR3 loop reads CASSPRVGDGELFF. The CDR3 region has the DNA TGTGCCAGCTCACCACGCGTAGGGGACGGGGAGCTGTTTTTT.

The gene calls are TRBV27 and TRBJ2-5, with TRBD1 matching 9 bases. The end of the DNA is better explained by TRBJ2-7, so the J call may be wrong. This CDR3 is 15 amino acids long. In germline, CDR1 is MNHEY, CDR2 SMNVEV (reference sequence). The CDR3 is CASSSAVWDRDEQYF. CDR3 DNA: TGTGCCAGCAGTTCCGCGGTTTGGGACAGGGACGAGCAGTACTTC.